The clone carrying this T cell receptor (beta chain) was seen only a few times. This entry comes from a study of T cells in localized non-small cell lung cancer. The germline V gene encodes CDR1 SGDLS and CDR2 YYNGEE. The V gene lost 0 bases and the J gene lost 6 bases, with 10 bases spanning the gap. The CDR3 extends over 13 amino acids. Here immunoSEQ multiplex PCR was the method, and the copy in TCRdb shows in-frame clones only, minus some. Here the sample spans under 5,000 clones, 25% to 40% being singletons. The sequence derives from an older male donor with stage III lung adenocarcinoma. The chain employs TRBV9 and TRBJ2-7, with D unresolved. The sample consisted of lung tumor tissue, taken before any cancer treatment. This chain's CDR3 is CASSVVEASEQYF. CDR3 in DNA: TGTGCCAGCAGCGTAGTAGAGGCATCCGAGCAGTACTTC.